The 9 T cell receptor beta chains presented below share a single source sample, sequenced in a study of T cells in Graves' hyperthyroidism and ophthalmopathy. Amplification of TCR beta CDR3 regions was performed using RNA transcripts as template. A set of HTBI primers served as the primers for a first-round RT-PCR of the TCR CDR3. Each CDR3 protein is one row after TCRdb ran MiXCR on the multiplex PCR reads. Found here are approximately 220,000 distinct CDR3 sequences, approximately 16% of them singletons; the top ten hold roughly 44%. Input material: blood. The receptors shown here come from a man in his forties with Graves' hyperthyroidism.

This clonotype came up a few times. Here the CDR3 DNA reads TGTGCCAGCAGCCCAGTATCAGATACGCAGTATTTT. As protein: CASSPVSDTQYF. The chain combines TRBV7-9 with TRBJ2-3; no definite D call. Looked up from germline, CDR1 is SEHNR and CDR2 is FQNEAQ (reference sequence). V lost 5 bases to trimming and J lost 4 bases, with 7 bases between them. The CDR3 is 12 amino acids.

This chain joins TRBV30 and TRBJ2-7; maybe TRBD2 (6 bases). Looked up from germline, CDR1 is GTSNPN and CDR2 is SVGIG (reference sequence). This CDR3 spans 14 amino acids. V was trimmed by 4 bases and J by 4 bases, leaving 17 bases between them. This CDR3 is CAWTPTTGVYEQYF. The DNA for the CDR3 is TGTGCCTGGACCCCAACCACGGGGGTATACGAGCAGTACTTC.

The chain combines TRBV20-1 with TRBJ2-7; 7 positions agree with TRBD1. Looked up from germline, CDR1 is DFQATT and CDR2 is SNEGSKA (reference sequence). The CDR3 has 12 residues. Trimming at V came to 4 bases and at J to 1 base, leaving 1 base not matched to a gene. DNA for the CDR3: TGCAGTGCTACGGACAGGTCCTACGAGCAGTACTTC. This sequence encodes CSATDRSYEQYF.

This clonotype has a single count. A much larger clone sits a single nucleotide away, making a read error possible. This is likely a read error, given that the CDR3 carries no conserved phenylalanine or tryptophan at its end. The chain is built from TRBV28 and TRBJ1-6; no reliable D call. CDR1 and CDR2 from the germline V gene are MDHEN and SYDVKM. V dropped 6 bases and J dropped 8 bases, with 11 bases sitting between them. CDR3 length: 13 residues. The CDR3 sequence: CASRSVRYSPLHS. The CDR3 DNA sequence: TGTGCCAGCAGATCCGTACGGTATTCACCCCTCCACTCT.

This clonotype was counted between two and nine times. The gene calls are TRBV28 and TRBJ1-4, with D uncertain. This CDR3 is built from 13 residues. Trimming pared 7 bases from V and 8 bases from J, leaving 14 bases between. The V gene's germline CDR1 is MDHEN and CDR2 SYDVKM. CDR3 nucleotide sequence: TGTGCCAGCACGTGGCCAGGAGCAGAAAAACTGTTTTTT. Encoded protein: CASTWPGAEKLFF. The variable domain in full, completed from reference TRBV28 and TRBJ1-4, reads DVKVTQSSRYLVKRTGEKVFLECVQDMDHENMFWYRQDPGLGLRLIYFSYDVKMKEKGDIPEGYSVSREKKERFSLILESASTNQTSMYLCASTWPGAEKLFFGSGTQLSVL.

The table lists this clonotype with many counts. The V gene is TRBV7-9, the J gene TRBJ2-1; D is perhaps TRBD2 (6 bases). The CDR3 length is 15 residues. CDR1 is SEHNR, CDR2 FQNEAQ, per germline (reference sequence). Trimming took off 7 bases at V and 4 bases at J, with 17 bases between the two ends. This CDR3 is CASIPRGSPYNEQFF. The CDR3 DNA reads TGTGCCAGCATCCCCCGGGGGTCGCCATACAATGAGCAGTTCTTC.

In its sample, this clonotype was seen many times. The chain couples TRBV5-1 to TRBJ1-1; 7 positions match TRBD1. The germline gives CDR1 SGHRS, CDR2 YFSETQ. CDR3 length: 15 amino acids. V was clipped by 3 bases and J by 6 bases; unmatched bases: 11. CDR3 nucleotides: TGCGCCAGCAGCTATTCGACAGGGTTTGCGGCTGAAGCTTTCTTT. Its protein product is CASSYSTGFAAEAFF.

This clonotype showed up many times. This chain joins TRBV7-8 and TRBJ2-7; 15 bases align to TRBD2. Germline V CDR1 and CDR2: SGHVS, FQNEAQ. This CDR3 comprises 16 residues. V lost 6 bases to trimming and J lost 4 bases; unmatched junction nucleotides: 7. The CDR3 spells CASRLGGTSGGYEQYF. Here the CDR3 DNA reads TGTGCCAGCAGACTAGGAGGGACTAGCGGGGGGTACGAGCAGTACTTC. Full variable domain (rest looked up from reference TRBV7-8 and TRBJ2-7): GAGVSQSPRYKVAKRGQDVALRCDPISGHVSLFWYQQALGQGPEFLTYFQNEAQLDKSGLPSDRFFAERPEGSVSTLKIQRTQQEDSAVYLCASRLGGTSGGYEQYFGPGTRLTVT.

This clonotype was detected ten times or more. This chain uses TRBV28 with TRBJ1-5; the D gene is possibly TRBD1 (5 bases). Trimming cost V 10 bases and J 3 bases, with 19 bases left between them. This CDR3 is built from 15 residues. Germline CDR1 and CDR2: MDHEN and SYDVKM. The CDR3 bases are TGTGCCACCAGGCCGGCCCTGGGGGTCAATCAGCCCCAGCATTTT. This codes for CATRPALGVNQPQHF.